This T cell receptor beta chain derives from a study of monozygotic twins with inflammatory bowel disease. Study-wide results and caveats: TCRbeta inverse Simpson diversity was decreased in IBD patients versus healthy co-twins.

For this clonotype: Its target is not known.

TCRdb re-called the 5' RACE reads and gives one entry per CDR3 protein, without DNA. Its listing shows 300,000 to 350,000 distinct CDR3 sequences. The CDR3 runs to 17 residues. In germline, CDR1 is MNHEY, CDR2 SVGAGI. The chain employs TRBV6-5 and TRBJ1-4; TCRdb designates TRBD1, a call that cannot be tested without DNA. The sequence derives from a human donor with ulcerative colitis or Crohn's disease, or a healthy co-twin of an affected twin (not recorded which). The sequencing input was blood. The CDR3: CASSSRAYRAWGEKLFF.